These 26 T cell receptor beta chains were all obtained from the same sample, sequenced in a study of response to subunit inactivated influenza vaccine. TCRdb called the RT-PCR reads again in MiXCR, with one record for every CDR3 protein. Here the sample spans 500,000 to 550,000 distinct CDR3 sequences, approximately 22% being singletons. These same records also appear under a second study, on T cells expressing NK-cell markers. That investigation notes: It was by 5'RACE template switching with UMIs that TCR beta cDNA was made.

The sequenced sample was CD4+ T cells sorted from PBMCs, obtained about 11 days after vaccination. These receptors were taken from a man aged 50-60 years who received an inactivated influenza vaccine.

Ten or more counts support this clonotype. In DNA form, the CDR3 reads TGCAGCTTCGAAGGCCCGGGGCCAACAGGGTATGAGCAGTTCTTC. Encoded protein: CSFEGPGPTGYEQFF. The gene calls are TRBV29-1 and TRBJ2-1, with D tentatively TRBD1 (6 bases). Trimming stripped 8 bases from V and 8 bases from J, with 25 bases between. From germline, CDR1 is SQVTM and CDR2 ANQGSEA. The CDR3 covers 15 residues.

This clonotype occurred a few times. The rearrangement uses TRBV4-2 and TRBJ2-3; TRBD2 matches 8 bases. From germline, CDR1 is LGHNA and CDR2 YNFKEQ. The CDR3 spans 17 residues. Losses at the gene ends were 1 base for V and 2 bases for J; bases not matched to a gene: 8. CDR3 region: CASSQGSGTPDTDTQYF. CDR3 in DNA: TGTGCCAGCAGCCAAGGTAGCGGGACCCCCGACACAGATACGCAGTATTTT.

The CDR3 DNA follows: TGTGCCACCTCCCAATCGTGGCTAGCGGGGAGGTATTCCTACGAGCAGTACTTC. This encodes CATSQSWLAGRYSYEQYF. The gene calls are TRBV7-3 and TRBJ2-7, with TRBD2 matching over 9 bases. The V gene end was trimmed by 10 bases and the J gene end by 1 base; junction bases not matched to a gene: 20. The germline V gene encodes CDR1 SGHTA and CDR2 FQGTGA. The CDR3 length is 18 residues.

This clonotype came up a few times. The V call is TRBV6-2 or TRBV6-3, the J call TRBJ2-3; 8 positions agree with TRBD1. Unmatched junction bases numbered 5, after V lost 0 bases and J lost 3 bases. Germline V gene data show CDR1 as MNHEY and CDR2 as SVGEGT. The CDR3 covers 16 residues. The CDR3 sequence: CASSYSQGAWTDTQYF. CDR3 in DNA: TGTGCCAGCAGTTACTCCCAGGGGGCTTGGACAGATACGCAGTATTTT.

This clonotype occurred a few times. The chain uses TRBV18 and TRBJ2-7; 7 bases line up with TRBD2. In germline, CDR1 is KGHSH, CDR2 LQKENI. The J segment lost 5 bases and the V segment lost 4 bases, leaving 11 bases of the junction unmatched. The CDR3 loop spans 15 amino acids. This CDR3 reads CASSRTGTTGHEQYF. In DNA, the CDR3 is TGTGCCAGCTCACGAACCGGGACTACGGGCCACGAGCAGTACTTC.

V is TRBV5-1 and J is TRBJ2-1; no firm D call. V was trimmed by 5 bases and J by 8 bases, leaving 17 bases between them. The V gene's germline CDR1 is SGHRS and CDR2 YFSETQ. The CDR3 spans 14 residues. In DNA form, the CDR3 reads TGCGCCAGCAGAGTATCCGACAATAAGTATGAGCAGTTCTTC. Translation: CASRVSDNKYEQFF.

Remarks on this clonotype: Sequence at one end of the junction differs from germline and may be a read error. The J gene is TRBJ2-7, the V gene TRBV11-2; TRBD1 matches 7 bases. The length of the CDR3 is 12 residues. CDR1 is SGHAT, CDR2 FQNNGV, per germline. The CDR3 bases are TGTGCCAGCAGGTATACGGGACAGCCCACTTTCTTC. Its translation: CASRYTGQPTFF.

The chain is built from TRBV24-1 and TRBJ2-3; 8 nucleotides match TRBD1. Unmatched junction bases numbered 8, after V lost 2 bases and J lost 5 bases. Germline CDR1 KGHDR, CDR2 SFDVKD. The CDR3 spans 16 residues. The DNA of the CDR3 is TGTGCCACCAGTGATTCCGGACAGGGTCCAGTAGATACGCAGTATTTT. This codes for CATSDSGQGPVDTQYF.

This clonotype was detected only a few times. The chain recombines TRBV3-1 with TRBJ1-2, with D unclear. The V end lost 0 bases, the J end lost 4 bases, and 15 bases lay between the germline ends. The CDR3 covers 16 residues. Per germline, CDR1 LGHDT and CDR2 YNNKEL (reference sequence). The DNA of the CDR3 is TGTGCCAGCAGCCAAGAGGTGAGGGTGAGCGGCTATGGCTACACCTTC. Its translation is CASSQEVRVSGYGYTF.

This clonotype showed up just a few times. The chain combines TRBV28 with TRBJ1-2; D is ambiguous. V lost 3 bases, J lost 7 bases, and 9 bases lay in between. CDR3 length: 12 amino acids. Per the germline V gene, CDR1 is MDHEN and CDR2 is SYDVKM. The CDR3 sequence is CASSFPPAGYTF. CDR3 DNA: TGTGCCAGCAGTTTCCCCCCGGCTGGCTACACCTTC.

This clonotype has a handful of counts. V and J are TRBV6-2 or TRBV6-3 and TRBJ2-4; D is undetermined. This CDR3 contains 14 residues. Trimming stripped 2 bases from V and 3 bases from J, with 8 bases between. Germline assignment: CDR1 MNHEY and CDR2 SVGEGT. The CDR3, as DNA: TGTGCCAGCAGTTACCCCCGCGTCAAAAACATTCAGTACTTC. Residues: CASSYPRVKNIQYF.

V is TRBV12-3 or TRBV12-4 and J is TRBJ2-3; D might be TRBD2 (5 bases). CDR3 length equals 16 residues. The ends were cut back, 5 bases at V and 0 bases at J, with 15 bases in the middle. The DNA of the CDR3 is TGTGCCAGCAGTCCCCTAGCAAGTGGAAGCACAGATACGCAGTATTTT. Translation gives CASSPLASGSTDTQYF.

This chain joins TRBV3-1 and TRBJ1-6, with D unclear. The length of the CDR3 is 13 residues. V dropped 5 bases and J dropped 6 bases, with 8 bases sitting between them. From germline, CDR1 is LGHDT and CDR2 YNNKEL (reference sequence). The DNA for the CDR3 is TGTGCCAGCAGCTCCTGGGCTAATTCACCCCTCCACTTT. This translates into CASSSWANSPLHF.

In its sample, this clonotype was seen a few times. The rearrangement joins TRBV3-1 to TRBJ1-6; D call uncertain. Germline V lookup: CDR1 LGHDT, CDR2 YNNKEL (reference sequence). The CDR3 extends over 14 amino acids. The V end was cut by 0 bases, the J end by 9 bases, with 9 bases between. CDR3 in DNA: TGTGCCAGCAGCCAAGATTCTCGAACTTCACCCCTCCACTTT. It codes for CASSQDSRTSPLHF.

The rearrangement links TRBV5-1 to TRBJ2-2; tentatively, D is TRBD1 (5 bases). CDR1 and CDR2 (germline): SGHRS, YFSETQ. This CDR3 comprises 16 residues. V dropped 0 bases and J dropped 6 bases, with 15 bases sitting between them. The CDR3 loop reads CASSLVAGLLPGELFF. CDR3 in DNA: TGCGCCAGCAGCTTGGTGGCAGGGCTGCTTCCCGGGGAGCTGTTTTTT. The full variable domain, with the rest looked up from reference TRBV5-1 and TRBJ2-2, is KAGVTQTPRYLIKTRGQQVTLSCSPISGHRSVSWYQQTPGQGLQFLFEYFSETQRNKGNFPGRFSGRQFSNSRSEMNVSTLELGDSALYLCASSLVAGLLPGELFFGEGSRLTVL.

This chain uses TRBV6-1 with TRBJ2-3; D possibly corresponds to TRBD2 (6 bases). CDR3 size: 14 residues. The V end was cut by 7 bases, the J end by 4 bases, with 15 bases between. CDR1 is MNHNS, CDR2 SASEGT, per germline. CDR3 residues: CASIPAGGADTQYF. The CDR3 DNA sequence: TGTGCCAGCATCCCAGCGGGTGGCGCAGATACGCAGTATTTT.

The V and J genes are TRBV5-1 and TRBJ1-2, with 9 bases identical to TRBD1. The CDR3 sequence is 16 residues long. With V trimmed by 5 bases and J by 8 bases, 16 bases remained unmatched. Germline V gene sequence: CDR1 SGHRS, CDR2 YFSETQ. CDR3 nucleotide sequence: TGCGCCAGCAGAAATCTTCTACAAGACAGGGGGAAAGGCTACACCTTC. Encoded protein: CASRNLLQDRGKGYTF. Filled out from reference TRBV5-1 and TRBJ1-2, the complete variable domain reads KAGVTQTPRYLIKTRGQQVTLSCSPISGHRSVSWYQQTPGQGLQFLFEYFSETQRNKGNFPGRFSGRQFSNSRSEMNVSTLELGDSALYLCASRNLLQDRGKGYTFGSGTRLTVV.

The genes are TRBV29-1 and TRBJ2-1, with D possibly being TRBD2 (5 bases). V shed 4 bases and J shed 6 bases, with 16 bases lying between them. The CDR3 totals 14 residues. Germline V CDR1 and CDR2: SQVTM, ANQGSEA. The CDR3 DNA is TGCAGCGTTGTATGGCTAGCTCCAGGCAATGAGCAGTTCTTC. Encoded protein: CSVVWLAPGNEQFF.

This chain uses TRBV4-1 with TRBJ2-7, with TRBD1 identical over 8 bases. The CDR3 is 14 residues long. Germline V gene lookup returns CDR1 MGHRA and CDR2 YSYEKL. V was pared by 1 base and J by 7 bases, with 6 bases of the junction left unmatched. DNA of the CDR3: TGCGCCAGCAGCCAAGGGCAGGGGGCCGAAGAGCAGTACTTC. This codes for CASSQGQGAEEQYF.

V gene TRBV10-3 combines with J gene TRBJ1-2; tentative D call: TRBD1 (5 bases). The V gene lost 3 bases and the J gene lost 5 bases, with 10 bases spanning the gap. The CDR3 totals 13 residues. Germline CDR1 is ENHRY and CDR2 is SYGVKD. The CDR3 bases are TGTGCCATCAGTGAAAGACAGTTATATGGCTACACCTTC. Translated, it gives CAISERQLYGYTF.

The chain uses TRBV20-1 and TRBJ2-1, with D possibly being TRBD2 (6 bases). The V end lost 2 bases, the J end lost 2 bases, and 10 bases lay between the germline ends. Germline values: CDR1 DFQATT, CDR2 SNEGSKA (reference sequence). This CDR3 has 14 amino acids. The CDR3 sequence: CSARQGGTYNEQFF. For the CDR3, the DNA is TGCAGTGCTAGACAGGGAGGCACCTACAATGAGCAGTTCTTC.

The genes are TRBV5-1 and TRBJ2-3, with TRBD2 as a possible D gene (7 bases). This CDR3 has 17 residues. V gave up 5 bases and J gave up 4 bases, with 23 bases separating them. In germline, CDR1 is SGHRS, CDR2 YFSETQ. The CDR3 spells CASRGGSAGVRADTQYF. In nucleotides, the CDR3 is TGCGCCAGCAGGGGGGGCTCGGCGGGGGTCCGAGCAGATACGCAGTATTTT.

Many counts were recorded for this clonotype. The chain uses TRBV29-1 and TRBJ2-1; D not certain. In germline, CDR1 is SQVTM, CDR2 ANQGSEA. The CDR3 consists of 13 residues. Between the trimmed V and J ends, which lost 1 base and 5 bases, there was a span of 9 bases. Here the CDR3 reads CSVEARVDNEQFF. CDR3 nucleotide sequence: TGCAGCGTTGAAGCCCGGGTAGACAATGAGCAGTTCTTC.

This clonotype was seen more than once but under ten times. The DNA for the CDR3 is TGTGCCAGCAGCCCACAGGTTCGAAACACTGAAGCTTTCTTT. As protein: CASSPQVRNTEAFF. The V call is TRBV7-2, the J call TRBJ1-1; a possible D gene is TRBD1 (5 bases). The CDR3 consists of 14 residues. V lost 5 bases, J lost 2 bases, and 12 bases lay in between. Germline values: CDR1 SGHTA, CDR2 FQGNSA.

This clonotype was recorded a few times. The V call is TRBV7-9, the J call TRBJ1-1, with 9 positions matching TRBD1. Per germline, CDR1 SEHNR and CDR2 FQNEAQ (reference sequence). This CDR3 spans 16 amino acids. V shed 5 bases, J shed 4 bases, and the junction held 11 bases outside the gene matches. CDR3 protein: CASSLLGQGLGTEAFF. CDR3 DNA sequence: TGTGCCAGCAGCCTTCTTGGACAGGGGTTAGGCACTGAAGCTTTCTTT.

V gene TRBV11-3 combines with J gene TRBJ2-1; 9 nucleotides align to TRBD2. Germline CDR1 is SGHNT and CDR2 is YENEEA. J gave up 5 bases and V 5 bases, and 7 bases lay outside the gene matches. CDR3 length: 15 amino acids. DNA for the CDR3: TGTGCCAGCAGCGTACTTAGCGGGGGAAACAATGAGCAGTTCTTC. This encodes CASSVLSGGNNEQFF.